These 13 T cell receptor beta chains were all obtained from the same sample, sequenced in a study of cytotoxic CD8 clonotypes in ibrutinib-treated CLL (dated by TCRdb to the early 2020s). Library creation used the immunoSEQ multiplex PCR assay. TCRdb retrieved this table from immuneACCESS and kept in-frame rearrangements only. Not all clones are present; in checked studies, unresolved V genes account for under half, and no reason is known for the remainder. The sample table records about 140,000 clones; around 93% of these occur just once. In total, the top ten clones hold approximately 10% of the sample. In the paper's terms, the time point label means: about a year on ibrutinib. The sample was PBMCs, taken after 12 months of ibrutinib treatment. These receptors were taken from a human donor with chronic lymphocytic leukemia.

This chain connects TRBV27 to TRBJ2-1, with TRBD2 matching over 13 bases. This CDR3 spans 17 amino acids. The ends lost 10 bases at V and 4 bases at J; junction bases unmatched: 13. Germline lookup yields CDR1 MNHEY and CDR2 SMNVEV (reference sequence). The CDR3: CATLRRLAGGLYNEQFF. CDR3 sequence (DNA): TGTGCCACTCTGAGGAGACTAGCGGGAGGCCTTTACAATGAGCAGTTCTTC.

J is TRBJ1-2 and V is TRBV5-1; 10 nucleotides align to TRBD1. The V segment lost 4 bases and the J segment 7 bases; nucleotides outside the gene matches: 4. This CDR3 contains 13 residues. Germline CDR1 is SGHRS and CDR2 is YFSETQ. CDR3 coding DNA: TGCGCCAGCAGCCCGACAGGGGGCGGTGGCTACACCTTC. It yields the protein CASSPTGGGGYTF.

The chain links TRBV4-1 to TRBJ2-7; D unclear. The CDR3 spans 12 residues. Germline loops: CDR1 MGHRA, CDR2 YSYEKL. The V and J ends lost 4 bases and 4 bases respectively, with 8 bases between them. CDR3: CASSPGPYEQYF. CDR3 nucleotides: TGCGCCAGCAGCCCTGGGCCGTACGAGCAGTACTTC.

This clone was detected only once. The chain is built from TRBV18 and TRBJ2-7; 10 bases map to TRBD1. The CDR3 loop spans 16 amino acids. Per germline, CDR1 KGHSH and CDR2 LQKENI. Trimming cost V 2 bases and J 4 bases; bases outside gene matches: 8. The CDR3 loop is CASSPSPGQGTYEQYF. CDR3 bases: TGTGCCAGCTCACCATCGCCGGGACAGGGGACGTACGAGCAGTACTTC.

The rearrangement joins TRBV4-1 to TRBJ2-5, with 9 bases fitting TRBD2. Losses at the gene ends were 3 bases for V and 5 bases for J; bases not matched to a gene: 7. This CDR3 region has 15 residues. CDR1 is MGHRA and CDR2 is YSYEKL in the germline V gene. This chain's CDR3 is CASSHDPSGRETQYF. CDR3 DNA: TGCGCCAGCAGCCATGATCCAAGCGGGAGGGAGACCCAGTACTTC.

The CDR3 is CASSEPGGMTDTQYF. CDR3 DNA: TGTGCCAGCAGTGAACCGGGCGGGATGACAGATACGCAGTATTTT. The rearrangement uses TRBV2 and TRBJ2-3; a possible D gene is TRBD2 (6 bases). Per the germline V gene, CDR1 is SNHLY and CDR2 is FYNNEI. V dropped 2 bases and J dropped 3 bases, with 12 bases sitting between them. CDR3 size: 15 residues.

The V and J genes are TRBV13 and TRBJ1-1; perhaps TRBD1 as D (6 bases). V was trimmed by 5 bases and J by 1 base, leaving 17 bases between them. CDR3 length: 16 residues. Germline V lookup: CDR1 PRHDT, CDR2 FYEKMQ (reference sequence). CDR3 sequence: CASSLNPGAWNTEAFF. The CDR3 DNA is TGTGCCAGCAGCCTAAACCCAGGGGCTTGGAACACTGAAGCTTTCTTT. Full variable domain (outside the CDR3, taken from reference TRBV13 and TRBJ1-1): AAGVIQSPRHLIKEKRETATLKCYPIPRHDTVYWYQQGPGQDPQFLISFYEKMQSDKGSIPDRFSAQQFSDYHSELNMSSLELGDSALYFCASSLNPGAWNTEAFFGQGTRLTVV.

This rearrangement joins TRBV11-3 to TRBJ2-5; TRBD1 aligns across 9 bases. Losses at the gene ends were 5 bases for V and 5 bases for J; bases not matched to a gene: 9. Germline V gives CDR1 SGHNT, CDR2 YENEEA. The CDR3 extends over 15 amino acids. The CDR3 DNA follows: TGTGCCAGCAGCCCCGGGACAGGGTTCAGGGAGACCCAGTACTTC. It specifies CASSPGTGFRETQYF.

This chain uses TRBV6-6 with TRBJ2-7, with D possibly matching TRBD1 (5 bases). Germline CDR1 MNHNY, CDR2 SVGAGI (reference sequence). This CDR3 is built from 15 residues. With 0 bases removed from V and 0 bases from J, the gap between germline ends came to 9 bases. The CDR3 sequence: CASSYSFDSSYEQYF. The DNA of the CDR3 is TGTGCCAGCAGTTACTCCTTTGACAGCTCCTACGAGCAGTACTTC.

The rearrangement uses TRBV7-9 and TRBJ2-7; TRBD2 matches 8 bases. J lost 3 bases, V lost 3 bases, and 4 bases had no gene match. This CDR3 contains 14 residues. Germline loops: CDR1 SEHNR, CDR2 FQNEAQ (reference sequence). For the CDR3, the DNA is TGTGCCAGCAGCTTCGCGGGAGGCTACTACGAGCAGTACTTC. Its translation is CASSFAGGYYEQYF. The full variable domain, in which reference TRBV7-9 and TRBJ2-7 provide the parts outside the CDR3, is DTGVSQNPRHKITKRGQNVTFRCDPISEHNRLYWYRQTLGQGPEFLTYFQNEAQLEKSRLLSDRFSAERPKGSFSTLEIQRTEQGDSAMYLCASSFAGGYYEQYFGPGTRLTVT.

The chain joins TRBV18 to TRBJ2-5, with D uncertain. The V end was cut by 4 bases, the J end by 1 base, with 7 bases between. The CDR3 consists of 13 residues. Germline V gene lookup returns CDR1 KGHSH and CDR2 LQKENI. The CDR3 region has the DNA TGTGCCAGCTCACGGGCTGCCCAAGAGACCCAGTACTTC. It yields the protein CASSRAAQETQYF.

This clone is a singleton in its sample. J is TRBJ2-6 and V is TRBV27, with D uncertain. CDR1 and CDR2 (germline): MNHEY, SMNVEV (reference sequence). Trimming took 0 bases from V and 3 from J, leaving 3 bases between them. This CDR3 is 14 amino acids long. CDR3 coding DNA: TGTGCCAGCAGTTTATCAGTTGGGGCCAACGTCCTGACTTTC. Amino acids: CASSLSVGANVLTF. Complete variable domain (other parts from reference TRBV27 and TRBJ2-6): EAQVTQNPRYLITVTGKKLTVTCSQNMNHEYMSWYRQDPGLGLRQIYYSMNVEVTDKGDVPEGYKVSRKEKRNFPLILESPSPNQTSLYFCASSLSVGANVLTFGAGSRLTVL.

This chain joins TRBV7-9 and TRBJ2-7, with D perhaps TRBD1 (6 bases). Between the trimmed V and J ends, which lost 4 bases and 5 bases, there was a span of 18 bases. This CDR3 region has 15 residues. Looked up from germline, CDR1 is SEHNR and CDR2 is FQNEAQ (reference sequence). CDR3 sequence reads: CASSSLDRYPHEQYF. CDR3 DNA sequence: TGTGCCAGCAGCTCACTAGACAGGTATCCCCACGAGCAGTACTTC. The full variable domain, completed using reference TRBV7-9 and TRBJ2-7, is DTGVSQNPRHKITKRGQNVTFRCDPISEHNRLYWYRQTLGQGPEFLTYFQNEAQLEKSRLLSDRFSAERPKGSFSTLEIQRTEQGDSAMYLCASSSLDRYPHEQYFGPGTRLTVT.